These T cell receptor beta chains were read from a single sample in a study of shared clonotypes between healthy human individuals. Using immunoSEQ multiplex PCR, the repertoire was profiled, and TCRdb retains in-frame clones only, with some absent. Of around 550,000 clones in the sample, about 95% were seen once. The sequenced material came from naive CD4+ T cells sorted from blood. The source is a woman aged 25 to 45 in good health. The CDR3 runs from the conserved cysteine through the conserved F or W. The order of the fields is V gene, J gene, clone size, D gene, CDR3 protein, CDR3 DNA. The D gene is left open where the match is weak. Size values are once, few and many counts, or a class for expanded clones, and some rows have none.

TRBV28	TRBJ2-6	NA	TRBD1	CASSPGQAKTGANVLTF	TGTGCCAGCAGTCCGGGACAGGCAAAGACTGGGGCCAACGTCCTGACTTTC
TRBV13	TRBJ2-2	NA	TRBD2	CASSLGVGGRLSTGELFF	TGTGCCAGCAGCTTAGGTGTCGGCGGGAGATTAAGCACCGGGGAGCTGTTTTTT
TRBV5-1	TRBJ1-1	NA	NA	CASSILGTEAFF	TGCGCCAGCAGTATACTGGGCACTGAAGCTTTCTTT
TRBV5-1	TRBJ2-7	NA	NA	CASSLVRASYEQYF	TGCGCCAGCAGCTTGGTTCGGGCTTCCTACGAGCAGTACTTC
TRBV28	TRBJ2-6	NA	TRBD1	CASSPYEPRDRGRGANVLTF	TGTGCCAGCAGCCCATATGAACCCCGGGACAGGGGGCGAGGGGCCAACGTCCTGACTTTC
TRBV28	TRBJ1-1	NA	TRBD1	CASRYSGTGRTEAFF	TGTGCCAGCAGGTACTCAGGGACAGGGCGGACTGAAGCTTTCTTT
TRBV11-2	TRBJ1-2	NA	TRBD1	CASSYTGGGGYTF	TGTGCCAGCAGCTACACAGGGGGTGGAGGCTACACCTTC
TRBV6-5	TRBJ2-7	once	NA	CASSYSRGGLGEQYF	TGTGCCAGCAGTTACTCCCGAGGCGGACTGGGCGAGCAGTACTTC
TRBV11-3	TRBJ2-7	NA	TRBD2	CASTQVAGDYEQYF	TGTGCCAGCACCCAAGTAGCGGGAGACTACGAGCAGTACTTC
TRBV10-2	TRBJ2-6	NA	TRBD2	CASSLAGGSGANVLTF	TGCGCCAGCAGTTTAGCGGGAGGTTCTGGGGCCAACGTCCTGACTTTC
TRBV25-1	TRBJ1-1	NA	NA	CASSDSGLNTEAFF	TGTGCCAGCAGTGACTCGGGGCTGAACACTGAAGCTTTCTTT
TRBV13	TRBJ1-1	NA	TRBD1	CASRKIPGQGAFF	TGTGCCAGCAGGAAGATACCGGGACAGGGAGCTTTCTTT